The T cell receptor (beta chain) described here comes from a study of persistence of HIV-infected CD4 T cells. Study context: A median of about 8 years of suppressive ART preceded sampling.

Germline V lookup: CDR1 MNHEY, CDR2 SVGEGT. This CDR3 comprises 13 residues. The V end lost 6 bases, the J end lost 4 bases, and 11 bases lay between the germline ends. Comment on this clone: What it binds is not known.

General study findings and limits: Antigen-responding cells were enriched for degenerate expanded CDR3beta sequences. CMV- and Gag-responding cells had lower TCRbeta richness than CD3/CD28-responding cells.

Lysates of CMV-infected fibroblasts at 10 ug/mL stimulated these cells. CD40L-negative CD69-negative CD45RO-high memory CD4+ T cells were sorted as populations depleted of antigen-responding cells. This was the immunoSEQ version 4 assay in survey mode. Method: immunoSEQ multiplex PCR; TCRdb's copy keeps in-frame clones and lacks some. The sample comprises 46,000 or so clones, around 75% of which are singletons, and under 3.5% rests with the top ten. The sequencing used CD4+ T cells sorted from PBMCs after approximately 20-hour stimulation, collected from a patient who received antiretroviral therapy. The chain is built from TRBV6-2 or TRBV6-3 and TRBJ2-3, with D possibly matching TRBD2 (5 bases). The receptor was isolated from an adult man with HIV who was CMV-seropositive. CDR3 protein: CASSRLAADTQYF. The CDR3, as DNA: TGTGCCAGCAGCAGGCTAGCCGCAGATACGCAGTATTTT.